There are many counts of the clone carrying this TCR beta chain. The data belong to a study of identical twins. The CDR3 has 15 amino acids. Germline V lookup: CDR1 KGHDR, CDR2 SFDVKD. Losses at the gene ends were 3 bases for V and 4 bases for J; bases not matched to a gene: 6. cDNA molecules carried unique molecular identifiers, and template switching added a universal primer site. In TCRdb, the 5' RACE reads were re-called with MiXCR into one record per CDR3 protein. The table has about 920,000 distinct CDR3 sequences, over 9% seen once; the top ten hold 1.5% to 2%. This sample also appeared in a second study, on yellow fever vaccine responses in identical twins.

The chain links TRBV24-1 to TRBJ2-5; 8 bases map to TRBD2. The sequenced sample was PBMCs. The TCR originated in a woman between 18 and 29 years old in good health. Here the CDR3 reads CATSDPGTRRETQYF. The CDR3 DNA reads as TGTGCCACCAGTGATCCCGGGACTAGAAGAGAGACCCAGTACTTC.